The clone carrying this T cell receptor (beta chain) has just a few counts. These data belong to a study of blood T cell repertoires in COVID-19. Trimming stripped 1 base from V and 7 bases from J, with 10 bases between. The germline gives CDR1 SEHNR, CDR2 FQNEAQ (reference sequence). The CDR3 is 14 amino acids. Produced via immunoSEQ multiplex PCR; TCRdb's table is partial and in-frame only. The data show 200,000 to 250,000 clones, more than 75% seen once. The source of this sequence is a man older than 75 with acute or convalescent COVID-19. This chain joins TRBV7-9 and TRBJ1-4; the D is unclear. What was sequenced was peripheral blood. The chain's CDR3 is CASSLGGTGEKLFF. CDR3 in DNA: TGTGCCAGCAGCTTAGGAGGTACGGGTGAAAAACTGTTTTTT.